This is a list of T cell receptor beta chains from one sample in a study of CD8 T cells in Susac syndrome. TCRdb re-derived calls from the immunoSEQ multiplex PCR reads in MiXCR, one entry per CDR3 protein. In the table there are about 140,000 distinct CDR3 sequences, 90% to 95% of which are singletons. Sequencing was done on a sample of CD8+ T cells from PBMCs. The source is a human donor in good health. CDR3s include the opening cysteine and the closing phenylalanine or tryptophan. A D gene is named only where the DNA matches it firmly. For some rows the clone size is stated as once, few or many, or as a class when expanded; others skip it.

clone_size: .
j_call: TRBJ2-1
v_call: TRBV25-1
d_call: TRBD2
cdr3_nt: TGTGCCAGCAGTCCACCCGGGGCTAGCGGGAGCTCCTACAATGAGCAGTTCTTC
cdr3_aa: CASSPPGASGSSYNEQFF

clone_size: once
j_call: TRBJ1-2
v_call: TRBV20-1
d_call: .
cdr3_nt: TGCAGTGCTACCCAGGGCTACACCTTC
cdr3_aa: CSATQGYTF

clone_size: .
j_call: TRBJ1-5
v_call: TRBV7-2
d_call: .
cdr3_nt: TGTGCCAGCAGCCCCGACGGTAGCAATCAGCCCCAGCATTTT
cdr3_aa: CASSPDGSNQPQHF

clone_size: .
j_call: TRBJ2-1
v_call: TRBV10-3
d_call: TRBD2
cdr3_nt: TGTGCCATCAGTGACAGCGGGAGGTCGGATGAGCAGTTCTTC
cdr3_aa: CAISDSGRSDEQFF

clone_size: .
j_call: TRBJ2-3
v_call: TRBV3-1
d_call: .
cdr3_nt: TGTGCCAGCAGCCAAGTAGCAGCGGAGGCCACGGACACGCAGTATTTT
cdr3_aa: CASSQVAAEATDTQYF

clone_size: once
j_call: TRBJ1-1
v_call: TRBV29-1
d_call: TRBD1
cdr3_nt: TGCAGCGAGACAGGGGTGGGCACTGAAGCTTTCTTT
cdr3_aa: CSETGVGTEAFF

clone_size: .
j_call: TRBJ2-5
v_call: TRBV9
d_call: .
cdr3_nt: TGTGCCAGCAGCGGGACGGACTCGATCGGAGAGACCCAGTACTTC
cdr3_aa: CASSGTDSIGETQYF

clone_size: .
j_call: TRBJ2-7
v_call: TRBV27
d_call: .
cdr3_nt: TGTGCCAGCAGTTTAGGGGCCAGGCCAACCTACGAGCAGTACTTC
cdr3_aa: CASSLGARPTYEQYF

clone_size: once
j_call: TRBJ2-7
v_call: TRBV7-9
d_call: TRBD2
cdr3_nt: TGTGCCAGCAGCTCACCGGCGGGGGAGGGTCTCTACGAGCAGTACTTC
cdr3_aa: CASSSPAGEGLYEQYF

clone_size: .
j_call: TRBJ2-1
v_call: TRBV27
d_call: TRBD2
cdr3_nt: TGTGCCAGCAGGGATATAGCGGGCCCCTACAATGAGCAGTTCTTC
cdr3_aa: CASRDIAGPYNEQFF

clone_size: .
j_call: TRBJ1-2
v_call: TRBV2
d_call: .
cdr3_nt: TGTGCCAGCAGTGAGGTGGCAGGGAGCGCTGGCTACACCTTC
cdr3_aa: CASSEVAGSAGYTF

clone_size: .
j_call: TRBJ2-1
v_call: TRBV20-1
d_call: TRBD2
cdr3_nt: TGCAGTGCTCCTCCGGGACTAGCGGAGCCTGAGCAGTTCTTC
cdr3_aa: CSAPPGLAEPEQFF

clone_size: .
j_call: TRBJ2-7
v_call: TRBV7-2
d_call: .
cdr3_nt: TGTGCCAGCAGCTTTGGGGGAGCGGGCGAGACCTACGAGCAGTACTTC
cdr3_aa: CASSFGGAGETYEQYF

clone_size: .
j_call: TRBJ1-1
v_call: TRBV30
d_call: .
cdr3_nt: TGTGCCTGGAGTACCGGGGGCGCGGGGGCTTTCTTT
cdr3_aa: CAWSTGGAGAFF

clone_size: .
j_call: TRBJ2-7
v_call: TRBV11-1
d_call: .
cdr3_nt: TGTGCCAGCAGCTTAGACGGGTACCCTCTGTACGAGCAGTACTTC
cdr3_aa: CASSLDGYPLYEQYF

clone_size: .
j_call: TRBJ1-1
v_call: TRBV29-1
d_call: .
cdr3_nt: TGCAGCGTCTTGGGGGAAAGGAACACTGAAGCTTTCTTT
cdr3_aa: CSVLGERNTEAFF

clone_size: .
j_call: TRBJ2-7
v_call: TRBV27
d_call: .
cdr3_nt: TGTGCCAGCAGTTGGCGCGGCACCTACGAGCAGTACTTC
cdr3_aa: CASSWRGTYEQYF

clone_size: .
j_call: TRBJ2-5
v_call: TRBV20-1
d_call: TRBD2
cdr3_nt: TGCAGTGCGGCGGGGGGGCGCGGAGAGACCCAGTACTTC
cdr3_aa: CSAAGGRGETQYF

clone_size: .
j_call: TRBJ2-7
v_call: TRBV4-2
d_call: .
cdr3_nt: TGTGCCAGCAGCTTCGGACAGCCAACCTACGAGCAGTACTTC
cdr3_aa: CASSFGQPTYEQYF

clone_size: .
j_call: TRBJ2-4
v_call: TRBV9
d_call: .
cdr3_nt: TGTGCCAGCAGCGTAGGTGGCAGGGAGTGGGACATTCAGTACTTC
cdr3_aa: CASSVGGREWDIQYF

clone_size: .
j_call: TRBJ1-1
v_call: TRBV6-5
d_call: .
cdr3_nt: TGTGCCAGCAGCCCGCGGTGGACTGAAGCTTTCTTT
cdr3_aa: CASSPRWTEAFF

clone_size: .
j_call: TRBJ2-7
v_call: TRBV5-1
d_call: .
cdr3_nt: TGCGCCAGCAGCGTAGACTCCCCATACGAGCAGTACTTC
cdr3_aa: CASSVDSPYEQYF

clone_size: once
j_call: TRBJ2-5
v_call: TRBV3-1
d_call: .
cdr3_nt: TGTGCCAGCAGCCAAGATCGTAGAGGGTGGGAGACCCAGTACTTC
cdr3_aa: CASSQDRRGWETQYF

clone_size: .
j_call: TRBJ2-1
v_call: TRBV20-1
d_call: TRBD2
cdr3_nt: TGCAGTGCTAGGGACACGACTAGCAGGTTTGAGCAGTTCTTC
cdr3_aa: CSARDTTSRFEQFF

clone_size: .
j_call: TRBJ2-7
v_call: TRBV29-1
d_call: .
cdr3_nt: TGCAGCGTTGAAGTAGGCACCACTTACGAGCAGTACTTC
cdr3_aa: CSVEVGTTYEQYF

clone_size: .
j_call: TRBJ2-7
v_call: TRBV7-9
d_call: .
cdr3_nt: TGTGCCAGCATTAGCTCCTCCGACGAGCAGTACTTC
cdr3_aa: CASISSSDEQYF

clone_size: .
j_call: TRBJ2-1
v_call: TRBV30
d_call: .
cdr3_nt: TGTGCCTGGAATCGAAATGAGCAGTTCTTC
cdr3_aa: CAWNRNEQFF

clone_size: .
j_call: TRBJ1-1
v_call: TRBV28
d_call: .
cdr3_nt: TGTGCCAGCAGTTTAAAGGAAAACACTGAAGCTTTCTTT
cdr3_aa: CASSLKENTEAFF

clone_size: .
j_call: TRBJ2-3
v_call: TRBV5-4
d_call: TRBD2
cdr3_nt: TGTGCCAGCAGCCCGACTAGCGGCCCAGATACGCAGTATTTT
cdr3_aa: CASSPTSGPDTQYF

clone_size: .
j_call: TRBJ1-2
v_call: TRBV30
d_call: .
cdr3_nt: TGTGCCTGGAGTGTATTGGGATCGGGCTACACCTTC
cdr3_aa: CAWSVLGSGYTF

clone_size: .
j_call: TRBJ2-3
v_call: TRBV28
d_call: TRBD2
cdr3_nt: TGTGCCAGCAGTGCTGGACTAGCGGGAGTTTTGGATACGCAGTATTTT
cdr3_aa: CASSAGLAGVLDTQYF

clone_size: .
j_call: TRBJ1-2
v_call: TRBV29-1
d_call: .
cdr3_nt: TGCAGCGTTGACGGCCTAGACTATGGCTACACCTTC
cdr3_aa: CSVDGLDYGYTF

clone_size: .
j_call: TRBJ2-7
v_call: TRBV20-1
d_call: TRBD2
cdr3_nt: TGCAGTGCCCTAAGCGGGAGCTCCTACGAGCAGTACTTC
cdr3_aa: CSALSGSSYEQYF

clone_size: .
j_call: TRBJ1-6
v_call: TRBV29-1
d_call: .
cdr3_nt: TGCAGCGTTTCGGGGGGCTCCTATAATTCACCCCTCCACTTT
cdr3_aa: CSVSGGSYNSPLHF

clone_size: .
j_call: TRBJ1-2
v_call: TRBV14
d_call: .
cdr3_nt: TGTGCCAGCGGCGAAGACGGATACTATGGCTACACCTTC
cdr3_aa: CASGEDGYYGYTF

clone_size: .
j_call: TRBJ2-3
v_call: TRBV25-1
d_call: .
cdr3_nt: TGTGCCAGCAGCGTAGCGGACCGGAGCACAGATACGCAGTATTTT
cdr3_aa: CASSVADRSTDTQYF

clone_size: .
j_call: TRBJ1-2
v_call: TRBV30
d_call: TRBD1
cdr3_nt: TGTGCCTGGAGTACACGGGACAGGGTTATGGAAGGCTACACCTTC
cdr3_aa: CAWSTRDRVMEGYTF

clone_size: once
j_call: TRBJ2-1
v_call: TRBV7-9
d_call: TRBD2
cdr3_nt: TGTGCCAGCAGCGGGGGACTAGCGGTCTTTAATGAGCAGTTCTTC
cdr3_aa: CASSGGLAVFNEQFF

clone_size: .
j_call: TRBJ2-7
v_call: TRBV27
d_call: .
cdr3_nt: TGTGCCAGCCGACTAGGCGAGAACTACGAGCAGTACTTC
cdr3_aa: CASRLGENYEQYF

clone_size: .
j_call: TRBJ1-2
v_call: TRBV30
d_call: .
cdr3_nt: TGTGCCTGGAGTGTACCCGCGGGGGGCTACTATGGCTACACCTTC
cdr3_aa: CAWSVPAGGYYGYTF

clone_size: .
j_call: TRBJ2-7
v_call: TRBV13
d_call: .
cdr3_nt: TGTGCCAGCAGCTACCGGGACGGAGTGGACGAGCAGTACTTC
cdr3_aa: CASSYRDGVDEQYF

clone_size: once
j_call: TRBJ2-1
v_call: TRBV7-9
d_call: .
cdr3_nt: TGTGCCAGCAGAGTCTCCAATGAGCAGTTCTTC
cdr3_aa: CASRVSNEQFF

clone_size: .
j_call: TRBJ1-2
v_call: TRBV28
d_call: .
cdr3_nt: TGTGCCAGCAGTTTCGATCTTAACTATGGCTACACCTTC
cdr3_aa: CASSFDLNYGYTF

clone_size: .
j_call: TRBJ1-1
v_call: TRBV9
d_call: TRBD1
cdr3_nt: TGTGCCAGCACCCCCGGGACAGGGAGGAACACTGAAGCTTTCTTT
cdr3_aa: CASTPGTGRNTEAFF

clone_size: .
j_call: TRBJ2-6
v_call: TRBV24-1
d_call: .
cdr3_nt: TGTGCCACCAGTGATTCCCGGACTGGGGCCAACGTCCTGACTTTC
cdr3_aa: CATSDSRTGANVLTF

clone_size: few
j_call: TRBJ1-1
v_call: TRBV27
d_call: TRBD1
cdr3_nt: TGTGCCAGCAGTCCAACAGGGGTGAACACTGAAGCTTTCTTT
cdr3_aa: CASSPTGVNTEAFF

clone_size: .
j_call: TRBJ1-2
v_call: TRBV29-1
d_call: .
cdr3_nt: TGCAGCGTTGAACAACGTCCTATCAATGATTATGGCTACACCTTC
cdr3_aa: CSVEQRPINDYGYTF

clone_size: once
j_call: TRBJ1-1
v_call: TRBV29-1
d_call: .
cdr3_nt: TGCAGCGTTGCTGGGGGTGAGAACACTGAAGCTTTCTTT
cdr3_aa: CSVAGGENTEAFF

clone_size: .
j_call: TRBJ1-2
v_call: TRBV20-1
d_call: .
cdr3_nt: TGCAGTGCTAGAGATCTAAGGCAGACCTATGGCTACACCTTC
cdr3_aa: CSARDLRQTYGYTF

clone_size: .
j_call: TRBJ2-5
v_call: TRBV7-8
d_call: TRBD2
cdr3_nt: TGTGCCAGCAGTCTAGCGGGATTCCAGAAGACCCAGTACTTC
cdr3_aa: CASSLAGFQKTQYF

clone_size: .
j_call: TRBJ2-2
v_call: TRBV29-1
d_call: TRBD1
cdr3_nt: TGCAGCGTTGATCCCACAGGGGGCGGACTAGATCGAACCGGGGAGCTGTTTTTT
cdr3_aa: CSVDPTGGGLDRTGELFF

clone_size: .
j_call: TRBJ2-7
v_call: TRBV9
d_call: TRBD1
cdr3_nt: TGTGCCAGCAGCCCTGCGGACAGGTCGTTCCACGAGCAGTACTTC
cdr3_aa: CASSPADRSFHEQYF

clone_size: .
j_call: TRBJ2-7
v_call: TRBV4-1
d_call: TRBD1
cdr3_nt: TGCGCCAGCAGCCAAGCCGGGACAGGGAACCGCGAGCAGTACTTC
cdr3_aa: CASSQAGTGNREQYF

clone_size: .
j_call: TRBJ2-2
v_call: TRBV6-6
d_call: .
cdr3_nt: TGTGCCAGCGACCAAGGCCGGGGCTCGAACACCGGGGAGCTGTTTTTT
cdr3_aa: CASDQGRGSNTGELFF